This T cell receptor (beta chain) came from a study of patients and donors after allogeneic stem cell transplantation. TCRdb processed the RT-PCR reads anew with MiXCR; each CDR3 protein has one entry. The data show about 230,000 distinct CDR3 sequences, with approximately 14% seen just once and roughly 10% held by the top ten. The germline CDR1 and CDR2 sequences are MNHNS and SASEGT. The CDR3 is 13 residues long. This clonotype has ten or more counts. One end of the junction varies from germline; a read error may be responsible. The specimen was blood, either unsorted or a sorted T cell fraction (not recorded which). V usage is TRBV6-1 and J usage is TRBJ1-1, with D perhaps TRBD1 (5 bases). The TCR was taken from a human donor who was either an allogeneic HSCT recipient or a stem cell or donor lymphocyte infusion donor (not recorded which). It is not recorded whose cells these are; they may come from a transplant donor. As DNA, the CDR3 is TGTGCCAGCAGTACGACGCACGAGGGGCTGTTGGTCTTT. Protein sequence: CASSTTHEGLLVF.